This T cell receptor beta chain was recorded in a study of blood T cell repertoires in COVID-19 (dated by TCRdb to 2019 to 2021). Looking at the study overall: The collaborator samples originated in the United States, Italy and Spain and spanned the acute and convalescent phases of COVID-19. Samples came from the ongoing ImmuneRACE study (first 160 participants) plus 1,254 subjects from 6 global collaborators. Nearly every sample came with metadata listing a de-identified subject ID, COVID-19 status, age in years and sex. Where available, HLA class I and class II types were obtained from metadata supplied by the sample provider rather than from assay-based typing. Subjects who had been exposed to COVID-19, were actively infected with it, or had recovered from it provided the deeply sampled blood TCRbeta repertoires that made up the dataset. The repertoires were made available in a free public database intended to serve as a resource for research on the immune response to SARS-CoV-2. The material from the prospective study consisted of cDNA or gDNA derived from T cells, B-cell-depleted T cells, or PBMCs.

On the study overall, not on this receptor specifically: The quantity of clinical and demographic metadata differed by source and by participant and was supplied without curation.

Participants in the prospective study were enrolled through a virtual design, were aged 18 to 89 years, and lived in 24 United States geographic areas. In the prospective study, cohorts were assigned on the basis of participant-reported clinical history obtained from a screening survey and a study questionnaire. ImmuneRACE Cohort 3 recovered participants were defined by two consecutive negative NP/OP PCR tests, healthcare professional clearance, or symptom resolution. In the prospective study, mobile phlebotomists collected whole blood, serum and a nasopharyngeal or oropharyngeal swab from each participant. Participants in the prospective study had the option to provide additional blood draws and questionnaires over an approximately 2-month period. Before DNA extraction, blood samples from the prospective study were shipped at room temperature or frozen. A word on this clone: Its target antigen remains unknown. The record has no base qualities; no much larger clone is one base away.

CDR1 and CDR2 were assigned from the germline V gene as MNHEY and SVGEGT. The CDR3 covers 15 residues, taking in both the cysteine and the phenylalanine. The read is trimmed to its CDR3 DNA, 45 bases read in frame from base 1. After removal of 2 bases from V and 5 bases from J, the junction retains 5 bases not matched to a gene. TCRbeta CDR3 regions were amplified from genomic DNA by means of the immunoSEQ Assay, a bias-controlled multiplex PCR. The study's own analysis went as follows. The number of nucleated cells in each sample was estimated from the amplification of reference gene primers within the assay. Sequence reads were collapsed and filtered to measure the absolute abundance of every unique TCRbeta CDR3 rearrangement. Productive Simpson clonality was computed per sample as the square root of Simpson's diversity index over productive rearrangements. Imported from immuneACCESS, the table was reduced by TCRdb to in-frame sequences with V and J called. These copies leave out some clones; in studies compared against another copy, an unresolved V gene accounts for under half, and the cause of the remainder is not known. The DNA gave D and trimming, while V, J and clone size come from that table. The sample table lists around 300,000 clones, about 87% of them with a count of one. Together, the top ten hold about 3% of the sample.

The receptor's source is a woman aged 50 to 60 who had recovered from COVID-19. The source material was PBMCs or T cells enriched from blood (not recorded which). The chain uses TRBV6-2 or TRBV6-3 and TRBJ2-1; the junction holds 8 bases that match TRBD2. In nucleotides, the sequence is TGTGCCAGCAGTTACGGGCTAGCGGGCGACAATGAGCAGTTCTTC. Its translation reads: CASSYGLAGDNEQFF.